The clone carrying this T cell receptor beta chain was detected only a few times. Researchers amplified the TCR beta CDR3 regions from RNA transcripts. TCR CDR3 regions were first amplified by RT-PCR with HTBI primers. From the multiplex PCR reads, TCRdb called clonotypes with MiXCR, one entry per CDR3 protein. The table lists some 600,000 distinct CDR3 sequences, 11% to 15% of them singletons. The sample belongs to a study of T cells in Graves' hyperthyroidism and ophthalmopathy. Diagnosis of hyperthyroidism was new in patients aged 18 to 65, and its duration was under 2 months. Per germline, CDR1 LNHDA and CDR2 SQIVND (reference sequence). The CDR3 loop spans 14 amino acids. Trimming removed 3 bases at V and 0 bases at J, with 9 bases between.

The sequence derives from a woman in her 30s with Graves' hyperthyroidism that later progressed to Graves' ophthalmopathy. Sequencing input: blood. The chain links TRBV19 to TRBJ2-7; either TRBD1 or TRBD2 may supply D (5 bases each). CDR3 loop: CASSIRDGSYEQYF. CDR3 in DNA: TGTGCCAGTAGTATCCGGGACGGCTCCTACGAGCAGTACTTC. The whole variable domain, filled in from reference TRBV19 and TRBJ2-7, reads DGGITQSPKYLFRKEGQNVTLSCEQNLNHDAMYWYRQDPGQGLRLIYYSQIVNDFQKGDIAEGYSVSREKKESFPLTVTSAQKNPTAFYLCASSIRDGSYEQYFGPGTRLTVT.